This entry features one T cell receptor (beta chain) sequence. Its antigen is unidentified. The data are from a study of graft-versus-host responses after intestinal transplantation. Study summary: Each recipient received anti-thymocyte globulin induction, then tacrolimus and steroids for around 3 years.

Profiling relied on immunoSEQ multiplex PCR, and the TCRdb table lists in-frame clones only, not all of them. Among about 86,000 clones, roughly 90% were seen once, and the ten largest hold around 0.27%. Findings and limits, study-wide: Investigators detected GvH clones in recipient marrow, with some emerging earlier in ileum or blood.

The starting material was unstimulated CD4+ T cells sorted from spleen or lymph node cells, obtained before transplant. The clonotype was recovered from a human donor who was the organ donor for an intestinal transplant.

The CDR3 is CASSPTSSEAEQYF. In DNA, the CDR3 is TGTGCCAGCTCACCAACTAGTTCTGAAGCCGAGCAGTACTTC. The rearrangement joins TRBV18 to TRBJ2-7; D is perhaps TRBD2 (5 bases). CDR1 is KGHSH and CDR2 is LQKENI in the germline V gene. V lost 2 bases, J lost 6 bases, and 14 bases lay in between. The CDR3 sequence is 14 residues long.